The present TCR beta chain was sequenced within a study of human T cells and chemical hapten exposure. The wider study: Patch testing placed 0.01% DPC on the upper back, with readings at 6 days.

The table lists this clonotype with many counts. What it recognizes is unknown. Study-wide results and caveats: Once DPC sensitization occurred, TCRs above 1 in 1000 frequency showed no change.

The sample's time point: patch test 3, about 24 weeks after DPC sensitization. Treatment defined: therapeutic diphenylcyclopropenone sensitization with weekly scalp DPC. Whole blood, unfractionated, served as the material for total RNA extraction. What the library attached to individual cDNA molecules were unique molecular identifiers. In TCRdb, the RACE reads were re-called with MiXCR into one record per CDR3 protein. This sample has 50,000 to 80,000 distinct CDR3 sequences, with 11% found just once. In germline, CDR1 is SEHNR, CDR2 FQNEAQ (reference sequence). This CDR3 has 15 residues. The ends were cut back, 6 bases at V and 7 bases at J, with 21 bases in the middle.

The chain joins TRBV7-9 to TRBJ1-2; possibly TRBD1 for D (5 bases). Source: whole blood, taken in connection with sensitization to the hapten diphenylcyclopropenone (DPC). The sequence came from a woman aged 30 to 39 with alopecia areata. Some clones in this sample may be carry-over from other donors' samples. DNA for the CDR3: TGTGCCAGCAGTCAAGGGATTTCGGGGGTTTTTGGCTACACCTTC. Translated, it gives CASSQGISGVFGYTF.